The 30 T cell receptor beta chains presented below share a single source sample, sequenced in a study of blood T cell repertoires in COVID-19 (dated by TCRdb to 2019 to 2021). Preparation of the library involved the immunoSEQ multiplex PCR assay. This is the immuneACCESS table as TCRdb keeps it, with only in-frame sequences that have V and J called. A part of the clones is gone; compared with another copy, unresolved V genes explain less than half, and the rest is unexplained. This sample has 200,000 to 250,000 clones in its table, and roughly 81% of those were observed once. The ten biggest clones cover 7.5% to 8% of the sample. Sequencing was carried out using peripheral blood. Every receptor here comes from a woman aged 45-60 years with active or convalescent COVID-19.

CDR3 sequence reads: CASSLFTGDEAFF. CDR3 DNA sequence: TGTGCCAGCAGCCTCTTTACAGGAGACGAAGCTTTCTTT. The J gene is TRBJ1-1, the V gene TRBV12-3 or TRBV12-4; D possibly corresponds to TRBD1 (5 bases). V lost 6 bases and J lost 8, with 16 bases in between. The CDR3 spans 13 residues.

The V and J genes are TRBV19 and TRBJ1-1; weak D call: TRBD1 (5 bases). The CDR3 is made up of 16 amino acids. Germline assignment: CDR1 LNHDA and CDR2 SQIVND (reference sequence). V dropped 3 bases and J dropped 1 base, with 15 bases sitting between them. The CDR3 loop is CASSISTGRKNTEAFF. CDR3 nucleotide sequence: TGTGCCAGTAGTATCTCTACAGGTAGGAAGAACACTGAAGCTTTCTTT.

This clone was recorded once. This rearrangement joins TRBV5-1 to TRBJ2-7; D not resolved. CDR1 SGHRS and CDR2 YFSETQ come from the germline V gene. CDR3 size: 12 residues. Trimming pared 8 bases from V and 1 base from J, leaving 10 bases between. The CDR3 reads CARMTISYEQYV. CDR3 nucleotide sequence: TGCGCCAGGATGACAATTTCCTACGAGCAGTACGTC.

The chain carries TRBV5-1 and TRBJ2-2; maybe TRBD2 (5 bases). Looked up from germline, CDR1 is SGHRS and CDR2 is YFSETQ. The V end lost 5 bases, the J end lost 3 bases, and 5 bases lay between the germline ends. CDR3 size: 12 residues. The CDR3 sequence is CASRRDTGELFF. The CDR3 DNA reads as TGCGCCAGCAGGCGGGACACCGGGGAGCTGTTTTTT.

The chain recombines TRBV5-6 with TRBJ1-2; 7 bases agree with TRBD1. The CDR3 consists of 14 residues. Germline CDR1 reads SGHDT; CDR2 reads YYEEEE. V lost 4 bases, J lost 2 bases, and 5 bases stayed unmatched. CDR3 DNA: TGTGCCAGCAGCCGTGGACAGGTGAACTATGGCTACACCTTC. This sequence encodes CASSRGQVNYGYTF.

The chain employs TRBV19 and TRBJ2-3; 8 bases map to TRBD2. The V gene end was trimmed by 3 bases and the J gene end by 3 bases; junction bases not matched to a gene: 20. The CDR3 covers 20 residues. The germline CDR1 and CDR2 sequences are LNHDA and SQIVND (reference sequence). The CDR3 is CASSIRVGRTGRAKTDTQYF. CDR3 coding DNA: TGTGCCAGTAGTATTAGAGTGGGGCGTACCGGGAGGGCAAAGACAGATACGCAGTATTTT.

This clone has only a few counts. The chain uses TRBV28 and TRBJ1-4; 7 bases map to TRBD1. V gave up 7 bases and J gave up 2 bases; unmatched junction bases: 7. Germline assignment: CDR1 MDHEN and CDR2 SYDVKM. The CDR3 loop spans 15 amino acids. In nucleotides, the CDR3 is TGTGCCAGCACTCCAGGGGGAGTGACTAATGAAAAACTGTTTTTT. Translated: CASTPGGVTNEKLFF.

The rearrangement joins TRBV28 to TRBJ2-7; D is possibly TRBD1 (6 bases). CDR3 length: 15 amino acids. Trimming left V 7 bases short and J 1 base short, with 17 bases between. Looked up from germline, CDR1 is MDHEN and CDR2 is SYDVKM. CDR3 DNA: TGTGCCAGCACCTCCGGGACACCTGGTTCCTACGAGCAGTACGTC. Amino acid sequence: CASTSGTPGSYEQYV.

The rearrangement uses TRBV2 and TRBJ1-1; D may be TRBD1 (6 bases). CDR3 length equals 13 residues. Trimming removed 7 bases from V and 1 base from J, with 10 bases in between. Germline lookup yields CDR1 SNHLY and CDR2 FYNNEI. CDR3 in DNA: TGTGCCAGCAACATACAGGGGAACACTGAAGCTTTCTTT. As protein: CASNIQGNTEAFF.

The chain uses TRBV9 and TRBJ2-3, with 10 bases fitting TRBD2. Germline loops: CDR1 SGDLS, CDR2 YYNGEE. This CDR3 has 16 residues. V was clipped by 3 bases and J by 2 bases; unmatched bases: 6. The CDR3 loop is CASSAGAGGFTDTQYF. CDR3 DNA sequence: TGTGCCAGCAGCGCTGGAGCGGGGGGGTTCACAGATACGCAGTATTTT.

J is TRBJ2-3 and V is TRBV7-3; TRBD2 aligns across 7 bases. Trimming took 5 bases from V and 3 from J; bases not matched to a gene: 8. The V gene's germline CDR1 is SGHTA and CDR2 FQGTGA. The CDR3 is 15 amino acids. CDR3 DNA: TGTGCCAGCAGCGCGCGGGAGCGGGGTACAGATACGCAGTATTTT. Residues: CASSARERGTDTQYF. Using reference TRBV7-3 and TRBJ2-3 for the parts outside the CDR3, the full variable domain is GAGVSQTPSNKVTEKGKYVELRCDPISGHTALYWYRQSLGQGPEFLIYFQGTGAADDSGLPNDRFFAVRPEGSVSTLKIQRTERGDSAVYLCASSARERGTDTQYFGPGTRLTVL.

The chain is built from TRBV4-2 and TRBJ2-1, with 7 bases matching TRBD2. This CDR3 contains 17 residues. V shed 11 bases and J 0 bases; nucleotides not matched to a gene: 16. CDR1 is LGHNA, CDR2 YNFKEQ, per germline. CDR3 protein: CASSSDSLAASYNEQFF. The CDR3, as DNA: TGTGCCTCCTCGTCGGACTCGCTAGCGGCCTCCTACAATGAGCAGTTCTTC.

A note on this clone: Other DNA sequences in this sample translate to the same CDR3. V usage is TRBV2 and J usage is TRBJ1-2, with a weak D call TRBD1 (5 bases). The germline V gene encodes CDR1 SNHLY and CDR2 FYNNEI. V lost 5 bases, J lost 4 bases, and 8 bases lay in between. The CDR3 is made up of 12 amino acids. CDR3 DNA: TGTGCCAGCAGTCAAGACAGCTATGGCTACACCTTC. Protein sequence: CASSQDSYGYTF.

The sample holds one count of this clone. V and J are TRBV21-1 and TRBJ1-5; the table's TRBD1 call for D was not verified on the DNA. TRBV21-1 is flagged as a pseudogene. This CDR3 contains 20 residues. The CDR3 loop reads CASSKMRGGQGDSSNQPQHF. CDR3 coding DNA: TGTGCCAGCAGCAAGATGAGGGGGGGACAGGGCGATAGTAGCAATCAGCCCCAGCATTTT.

V gene TRBV6-4 combines with J gene TRBJ1-1, with 7 bases aligning to TRBD1. CDR1 MRHNA and CDR2 SNTAGT come from the germline V gene. This CDR3 spans 14 amino acids. The trim removed 4 bases at V and 4 bases at J, leaving 6 bases unmatched. The CDR3: CASSATGSGTEAFF. The CDR3 nucleotides are TGTGCCAGCAGTGCGACAGGGTCGGGCACTGAAGCTTTCTTT.

CDR3 sequence reads: CASSPAQGYSPLHF. CDR3 in DNA: TGTGCCAGCTCACCCGCGCAGGGCTATTCACCCCTCCACTTT. The chain joins TRBV18 to TRBJ1-6; D is possibly TRBD1 (5 bases). V was cut by 3 bases and J by 8 bases, with 11 bases left in between. Per the germline V gene, CDR1 is KGHSH and CDR2 is LQKENI. CDR3 size: 14 residues.

The chain uses TRBV27 and TRBJ2-7, with a possible D match to TRBD1 (5 bases). CDR1 is MNHEY, CDR2 SMNVEV, per germline (reference sequence). The CDR3 totals 15 residues. The germline V and J ends were trimmed by 2 bases and 5 bases, with 16 bases remaining between them. This CDR3 reads CASSLMAGSLDEQYF. CDR3 coding DNA: TGTGCCAGCAGTTTAATGGCAGGGTCGTTGGACGAGCAGTACTTC.

The chain recombines TRBV18 with TRBJ2-5, with 7 bases fitting TRBD1. From germline, CDR1 is KGHSH and CDR2 LQKENI. V lost 3 bases, J lost 5 bases, and 6 bases stayed unmatched. The CDR3 is 14 residues long. The CDR3 nucleotides read TGTGCCAGCTCACCGCTAGACAGGGTTGAGACCCAGTACTTC. This codes for CASSPLDRVETQYF.

This clone was recorded once. This chain uses TRBV28 with TRBJ2-7; TRBD1 agrees at 7 bases. Germline V lookup: CDR1 MDHEN, CDR2 SYDVKM. The trim removed 7 bases at V and 6 bases at J, leaving 3 bases unmatched. This CDR3 comprises 11 residues. CDR3 nucleotides: TGTGCCAGCATGGACAGGTTCGAGCAGTACGTC. Translating it yields CASMDRFEQYV.

The chain carries TRBV5-1 and TRBJ2-2; TRBD1 might be the D (5 bases). Per the germline V gene, CDR1 is SGHRS and CDR2 is YFSETQ. The V end lost 2 bases, the J end lost 0 bases, and 8 bases lay between the germline ends. The CDR3 extends over 15 amino acids. The CDR3, as DNA: TGCGCCAGCAGCTTAGCAGGGACGAACACCGGGGAGCTGTTTTTT. Translating gives CASSLAGTNTGELFF.

This clone was detected only a few times. J is TRBJ2-1 and V is TRBV11-2; D possibly corresponds to TRBD2 (6 bases). CDR3 size: 14 residues. CDR1 SGHAT and CDR2 FQNNGV come from the germline V gene. Trimming cost V 0 bases and J 7 bases, with 10 bases left between them. CDR3: CASSLEGLLNEQFF. The CDR3 nucleotides are TGTGCCAGCAGCTTAGAGGGACTTCTGAATGAGCAGTTCTTC.

The chain is built from TRBV11-2 and TRBJ2-7; 11 nucleotides line up with TRBD2. Trimming removed 3 bases from V and 6 bases from J; junction bases left unmatched: 1. Germline assignment: CDR1 SGHAT and CDR2 FQNNGV. The CDR3 consists of 13 residues. As DNA, the CDR3 is TGTGCCAGCAGCTTTAGCGGGAGGGTCGAGCAGTACTTC. Translation: CASSFSGRVEQYF.

The chain is built from TRBV7-2 and TRBJ1-2, with 10 bases that match TRBD1. J was trimmed by 5 bases and V by 5 bases; bases with no gene match: 5. The CDR3 spans 14 residues. Germline values: CDR1 SGHTA, CDR2 FQGNSA. For the CDR3, the DNA is TGTGCCAGCAGCGCACAGGGACAGGGGTATGGCTACACCTTC. This translates into CASSAQGQGYGYTF.

The V and J genes are TRBV10-3 and TRBJ1-1; TRBD1 is a possible D gene (6 bases). The CDR3 has 14 amino acids. Germline V CDR1 and CDR2: ENHRY, SYGVKD. V dropped 6 bases and J dropped 4 bases, with 15 bases sitting between them. The CDR3 region has the DNA TGTGCCATCAGCTACAGGGATTTGGCCACTGAAGCTTTCTTT. This translates into CAISYRDLATEAFF.

The chain couples TRBV18 to TRBJ2-5; 9 bases align to TRBD2. The germline gives CDR1 KGHSH, CDR2 LQKENI. This CDR3 has 15 residues. V shed 2 bases, J shed 4 bases, and the junction held 5 bases outside the gene matches. In DNA form, the CDR3 reads TGTGCCAGCTCACCATTAGCGGGAGTTGGAGAGACCCAGTACTTC. This codes for CASSPLAGVGETQYF.

This clone was recorded only once. The V call is TRBV6-5, the J call TRBJ2-1, with TRBD1 matching over 9 bases. Germline V gene data show CDR1 as MNHEY and CDR2 as SVGAGI. With V trimmed by 4 bases and J by 5 bases, 6 bases remained unmatched. The CDR3 has 15 residues. The CDR3 loop is CASSFSGTGNNEQFF. In nucleotides, the CDR3 is TGTGCCAGCAGTTTCTCCGGGACAGGGAACAATGAGCAGTTCTTC.

This chain joins TRBV29-1 and TRBJ1-2, with 9 bases lining up with TRBD1. Germline values: CDR1 SQVTM, CDR2 ANQGSEA. The CDR3 totals 15 residues. After removal of 4 bases from V and 0 bases from J, the junction contained 6 bases not matched to a gene. CDR3 region: CSVVGQGQANYGYTF. The CDR3 region has the DNA TGCAGCGTTGTAGGACAGGGGCAAGCTAACTATGGCTACACCTTC.

This clone has only a few counts. The chain is built from TRBV4-1 and TRBJ1-2, with a weak D call TRBD1 (6 bases). CDR1 and CDR2 from the germline V gene are MGHRA and YSYEKL. The V and J ends lost 2 bases and 2 bases respectively, with 21 bases between them. The CDR3 totals 18 residues. CDR3 in DNA: TGCGCCAGCAGCCAAACCACGGACAGTCCGGTCTGGAACTATGGCTACACCTTC. As protein: CASSQTTDSPVWNYGYTF.

V gene TRBV2 combines with J gene TRBJ1-6, with 7 bases aligning to TRBD1. Germline-derived CDR1 and CDR2 are SNHLY and FYNNEI. This CDR3 is built from 15 residues. V trimming: 3 bases; J trimming: 3 bases; junction bases outside the gene matches: 2. CDR3 loop: CASSEQGDYNSPLHF. Here the CDR3 DNA reads TGTGCCAGCAGTGAGCAGGGGGACTATAATTCACCCCTCCACTTT. Complete variable domain (other parts from reference TRBV2 and TRBJ1-6): EPEVTQTPSHQVTQMGQEVILRCVPISNHLYFYWYRQILGQKVEFLVSFYNNEISEKSEIFDDQFSVERPDGSNFTLKIRSTKLEDSAMYFCASSEQGDYNSPLHFGNGTRLTVT.

The chain recombines TRBV7-9 with TRBJ2-1; no definite D call. The V end lost 5 bases, the J end lost 1 base, and 15 bases lay between the germline ends. The CDR3 totals 16 residues. From germline, CDR1 is SEHNR and CDR2 FQNEAQ (reference sequence). This CDR3 is CASSQKVRVSYNEQFF. Written as DNA, the CDR3 is TGTGCCAGCAGCCAAAAGGTTCGGGTATCCTACAATGAGCAGTTCTTC.